These 14 T cell receptor beta chains came from one sample sequenced in a study of T cells in Graves' hyperthyroidism and ophthalmopathy. The investigators amplified TCR beta CDR3 regions from RNA transcripts. RT-PCR in the first round (using the HTBI primer set) targeted the TCR CDR3. TCRdb ran MiXCR on the multiplex PCR reads and lists one entry per CDR3 protein. The sample contains about 380,000 distinct CDR3 sequences, roughly 13% of which appear only once. Sequencing used blood. The receptors were sampled from a man under 40 with Graves' hyperthyroidism that later progressed to Graves' ophthalmopathy.

This clonotype was detected ten times or more. V gene TRBV7-9 combines with J gene TRBJ2-3, with 8 bases lining up with TRBD2. The CDR3 consists of 15 residues. Germline V gene lookup returns CDR1 SEHNR and CDR2 FQNEAQ (reference sequence). J lost 5 bases, V lost 7 bases, and 11 bases had no gene match. The CDR3 coding sequence is TGTGCCAGCATGATTCGACGGGGGGGCCGAGATACGCAGTATTTT. As protein: CASMIRRGGRDTQYF.

This chain uses TRBV20-1 with TRBJ1-1; weak D call: TRBD1 (5 bases). V was clipped by 0 bases and J by 11 bases, with 13 bases between them. Germline V gene data show CDR1 as DFQATT and CDR2 as SNEGSKA (reference sequence). The CDR3 length is 12 residues. CDR3 DNA: TGCAGTGCTAGAGATGCCCGGGGGTTCGCTTTCTTT. It translates to CSARDARGFAFF.

In DNA, the CDR3 is TGTGCCAGCGGATCAGGGCTAGAAGATGAAAAACTGTTTTTT. Translating gives CASGSGLEDEKLFF. V is TRBV7-6 and J is TRBJ1-4; D might be TRBD1 (5 bases). The CDR3 sequence is 14 residues long. Germline loops: CDR1 SGHVS, CDR2 FNYEAQ. Trimming shortened V by 8 bases and J by 6 bases, and 16 bases separated the two germline ends.

The table lists this clonotype with many counts. The gene calls are TRBV3-1 and TRBJ1-4; a possible D gene is TRBD1 (6 bases). The germline CDR1 and CDR2 sequences are LGHDT and YNNKEL (reference sequence). Trimming removed 4 bases from V and 3 bases from J, with 18 bases in between. CDR3 length equals 17 residues. CDR3 nucleotide sequence: TGTGCCAGCAGCCCCGGGGGCCAAGATTGGGCTAATGAAAAACTGTTTTTT. It specifies CASSPGGQDWANEKLFF.

CDR3 sequence (DNA): TGTGCCAGCAGTCTGACAGGGGGAGGATATGGCTACACCTTC. This sequence encodes CASSLTGGGYGYTF. The genes are TRBV12-3 or TRBV12-4 and TRBJ1-2; TRBD1 agrees at 9 bases. This CDR3 comprises 14 residues. V trimming: 5 bases; J trimming: 5 bases; junction bases outside the gene matches: 6.

This clonotype has at least ten counts. This rearrangement joins TRBV12-3 or TRBV12-4 to TRBJ2-3, with D uncertain. The CDR3 has 14 amino acids. V gave up 2 bases and J gave up 2 bases, with 8 bases separating them. The CDR3 here is CASSLMIPTDTQYF. CDR3 nucleotide sequence: TGTGCCAGCAGTTTAATGATCCCCACAGATACGCAGTATTTT.

V gene TRBV6-2 or TRBV6-3 combines with J gene TRBJ1-6; D is uncertain. The ends were cut back, 2 bases at V and 7 bases at J, with 9 bases in the middle. Germline CDR1 is MNHEY and CDR2 is SVGEGT. The CDR3 consists of 14 residues. The CDR3 is CASSYPDTNSPLHF. The CDR3 coding sequence is TGTGCCAGCAGTTACCCCGACACAAATTCACCCCTCCACTTT.

This clonotype was recorded many times. This chain uses TRBV6-2 or TRBV6-3 with TRBJ1-3; tentatively, D is TRBD1 (6 bases). Germline assignment: CDR1 MNHEY and CDR2 SVGEGT. V was pared by 6 bases and J by 6 bases, with 21 bases between. The CDR3 totals 16 residues. CDR3 sequence reads: CASRELQGIGENTIYF. CDR3 coding DNA: TGTGCCAGCAGGGAACTCCAGGGGATCGGCGAAAACACCATATATTTT.

This clonotype occurred a few times. This chain joins TRBV29-1 and TRBJ2-1, with TRBD1 identical over 7 bases. J gave up 7 bases and V 6 bases, and 9 bases lay outside the gene matches. This CDR3 contains 13 residues. Looked up from germline, CDR1 is SQVTM and CDR2 is ANQGSEA. As DNA, the CDR3 is TGCAGCGTCCGCGACAGGGTATCGAATGAGCAGTTCTTC. Translated, it gives CSVRDRVSNEQFF.

This clonotype was observed many times. The rearrangement uses TRBV12-3 or TRBV12-4 and TRBJ1-2, with 10 bases lining up with TRBD1. The ends lost 7 bases at V and 3 bases at J; junction bases unmatched: 8. The CDR3 has 15 residues. CDR3 protein: CASTSPGQGHYGYTF. The CDR3 bases are TGTGCCAGCACCTCTCCGGGACAGGGGCACTATGGCTACACCTTC.

This clonotype was counted at least ten times. V and J are TRBV28 and TRBJ1-5; D is undetermined. CDR3 length: 16 residues. V was clipped by 7 bases and J by 0 bases, with 16 bases between them. Germline V CDR1 and CDR2: MDHEN, SYDVKM. CDR3 DNA sequence: TGTGCCAGCACCAAAGTAGGACGGTATAGCAATCAGCCCCAGCATTTT. The encoded protein is CASTKVGRYSNQPQHF.

This clonotype was recorded many times. The gene calls are TRBV20-1 and TRBJ2-7; D is unclear. Looked up from germline, CDR1 is DFQATT and CDR2 is SNEGSKA (reference sequence). CDR3 length: 11 residues. Trimming stripped 2 bases from V and 1 base from J, with 3 bases between. CDR3 coding DNA: TGCAGTGCTAGACAGTCCTACGAGCAGTACTTC. As protein: CSARQSYEQYF.

In this sample, this clonotype turned up many times. V and J are TRBV27 and TRBJ2-3, with TRBD2 matching over 9 bases. Per the germline V gene, CDR1 is MNHEY and CDR2 is SMNVEV (reference sequence). The CDR3 runs 16 residues. V was clipped by 3 bases and J by 2 bases; unmatched bases: 6. Here the CDR3 DNA reads TGTGCCAGCAGTTTGAATCTAGCGGGATCCACAGATACGCAGTATTTT. Protein product: CASSLNLAGSTDTQYF.

The CDR3 bases are TGTGCCATCAGTGAGTCCGGACAGGGCAATCAGCCCCAGCATTTT. Translation gives CAISESGQGNQPQHF. The chain couples TRBV10-3 to TRBJ1-5; 7 bases match TRBD1. Germline-derived CDR1 and CDR2 are ENHRY and SYGVKD. The CDR3 runs to 15 residues. V dropped 0 bases and J dropped 2; count of bases not matched to a gene: 1.